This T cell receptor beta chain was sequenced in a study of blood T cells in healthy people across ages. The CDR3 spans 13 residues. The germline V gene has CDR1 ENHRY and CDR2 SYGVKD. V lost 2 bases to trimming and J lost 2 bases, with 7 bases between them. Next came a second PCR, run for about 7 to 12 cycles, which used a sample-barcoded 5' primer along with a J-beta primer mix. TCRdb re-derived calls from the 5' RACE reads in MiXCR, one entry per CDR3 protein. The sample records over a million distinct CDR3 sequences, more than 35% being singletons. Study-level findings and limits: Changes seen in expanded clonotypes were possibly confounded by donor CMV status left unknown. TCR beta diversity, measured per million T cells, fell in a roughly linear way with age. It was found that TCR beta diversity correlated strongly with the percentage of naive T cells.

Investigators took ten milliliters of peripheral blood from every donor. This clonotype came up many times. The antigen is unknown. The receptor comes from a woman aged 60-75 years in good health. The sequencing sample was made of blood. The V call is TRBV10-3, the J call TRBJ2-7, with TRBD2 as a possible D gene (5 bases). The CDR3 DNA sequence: TGTGCCATCAGTGAGGGACTGACCTACGAGCAGTACTTC. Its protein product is CAISEGLTYEQYF.